One and the same sample provided the 16 T cell receptor beta chains below, sequenced in a study of T cells after posttransplantation cyclophosphamide. The data were produced by immunoSEQ multiplex PCR, yet TCRdb's version contains in-frame clones alone and is incomplete. The data contain some 25,000 clones, about 84% of them seen just once; the ten biggest clones take up around 6.5%. The sequencing sample was made of PBMCs. The receptors come from a woman in her sixties or seventies with a blood cancer, CMV-positive, and with a related stem cell donor.

This clone was seen once. In nucleotides, the CDR3 is TGTGCCAGCAGTTACTCTACTCAGAACACTGAAGCTTTCTTT. It codes for CASSYSTQNTEAFF. The rearrangement links TRBV6-5 to TRBJ1-1, with no clear D. V lost 0 bases to trimming and J lost 1 base, with 6 bases between them. The CDR3 spans 14 residues. Germline loops: CDR1 MNHEY, CDR2 SVGAGI.

V gene TRBV19 combines with J gene TRBJ1-4; 8 bases line up with TRBD1. V lost 1 base to trimming and J lost 8 bases; unmatched junction nucleotides: 6. The CDR3 loop spans 15 amino acids. CDR1 and CDR2 from the germline V gene are LNHDA and SQIVND (reference sequence). The DNA of the CDR3 is TGTGCCAGTAGTATAGCCGGACAGGGTGAGGAAAAACTGTTTTTT. Its translation: CASSIAGQGEEKLFF.

The chain carries TRBV6-1 and TRBJ2-7; D is undetermined. V was trimmed by 8 bases and J by 5 bases, leaving 16 bases between them. This CDR3 has 13 amino acids. From germline, CDR1 is MNHNS and CDR2 SASEGT. Here the CDR3 DNA reads TGTGCCAGCGAATCCTTTTCAAGCGACGAGCAGTACTTC. Residues: CASESFSSDEQYF.

The V gene is TRBV27, the J gene TRBJ2-2; D remains ambiguous. CDR1 and CDR2 (germline): MNHEY, SMNVEV (reference sequence). Trimming stripped 2 bases from V and 1 base from J, with 14 bases between. CDR3 length equals 17 residues. CDR3 coding DNA: TGTGCCAGCAGTTTAAGGTGGGCAGCATTGAACACCGGGGAGCTGTTTTTT. This translates into CASSLRWAALNTGELFF.

V is TRBV2 and J is TRBJ2-1; 12 nucleotides agree with TRBD2. The CDR3 runs to 15 residues. With 2 bases clipped from V and 8 bases from J, the junction kept 4 bases outside the gene matches. Germline V gene sequence: CDR1 SNHLY, CDR2 FYNNEI. The CDR3 spells CASSESSGRGYEQFF. The CDR3 bases are TGTGCCAGCAGTGAATCTAGCGGGAGGGGGTATGAGCAGTTCTTC.

The chain employs TRBV19 and TRBJ1-2; TRBD1 aligns across 7 bases. Unmatched junction bases numbered 6, after V lost 7 bases and J lost 4 bases. Germline V gives CDR1 LNHDA, CDR2 SQIVND (reference sequence). The CDR3 length is 13 residues. The CDR3 DNA follows: TGTGCCAGTACCACCGGGACAGTCTATGGCTACACCTTC. Encoded protein: CASTTGTVYGYTF.

This clone has only one observation. This sequence joins TRBV7-8 and TRBJ2-5; maybe TRBD2 (5 bases). Deletions cut 2 bases from V and 2 bases from J, with 12 bases between. This CDR3 is built from 15 residues. From germline, CDR1 is SGHVS and CDR2 FQNEAQ. CDR3 protein: CASSLRLAVQETQYF. CDR3 DNA sequence: TGTGCCAGCAGCTTAAGGCTAGCTGTACAAGAGACCCAGTACTTC.

The rearrangement uses TRBV5-1 and TRBJ2-1; the D gene is possibly TRBD2 (6 bases). The length of the CDR3 is 17 residues. The germline CDR1 and CDR2 sequences are SGHRS and YFSETQ. Trimming removed 3 bases from V and 4 bases from J, with 20 bases in between. The CDR3 spells CASSSTTTGLGYNEQFF. CDR3 DNA: TGCGCCAGCAGCTCCACCACTACGGGACTGGGGTACAATGAGCAGTTCTTC.

This clone appeared a single time. CDR3 sequence reads: CASSKIQTAVGEQYF. DNA of the CDR3: TGTGCCAGCAGCAAAATACAGACAGCTGTCGGAGAGCAGTACTTC. The genes are TRBV7-8 and TRBJ2-7, with a possible D match to TRBD1 (5 bases). The CDR3 has 15 amino acids. The ends were cut back, 5 bases at V and 7 bases at J, with 21 bases in the middle. Germline CDR1 SGHVS, CDR2 FQNEAQ.

The chain is built from TRBV5-1 and TRBJ1-4, with D maybe TRBD1 (5 bases). The length of the CDR3 is 15 residues. The germline gives CDR1 SGHRS, CDR2 YFSETQ. V was shortened by 1 base and J by 4 bases, with 11 bases between the two germline ends. CDR3 protein: CASSLMQGNNEKLFF. In DNA, the CDR3 is TGCGCCAGCAGCTTGATGCAGGGTAATAATGAAAAACTGTTTTTT.

The genes are TRBV30 and TRBJ2-7, with 10 nucleotides matching TRBD1. Looked up from germline, CDR1 is GTSNPN and CDR2 is SVGIG (reference sequence). This CDR3 spans 13 amino acids. The trim removed 5 bases at V and 6 bases at J, leaving 7 bases unmatched. This chain's CDR3 is CAWAGQGFLEQYF. As DNA, the CDR3 is TGTGCCTGGGCGGGACAGGGGTTTCTCGAGCAGTACTTC.

In its sample, this clone was seen once. The genes are TRBV13 and TRBJ2-3; no clear D gene. V was trimmed by 5 bases and J by 5 bases, leaving 5 bases between them. The CDR3 is 11 amino acids. Germline V gene sequence: CDR1 PRHDT, CDR2 FYEKMQ (reference sequence). The CDR3 protein is CASSLLDTQYF. CDR3 in DNA: TGTGCCAGCAGCCTACTAGATACGCAGTATTTT.

This clone was observed once. The chain links TRBV4-1 to TRBJ2-1; 8 bases are shared with TRBD2. Germline V gene data show CDR1 as MGHRA and CDR2 as YSYEKL. V dropped 4 bases and J dropped 7; count of bases not matched to a gene: 12. CDR3 size: 16 residues. CDR3 coding DNA: TGCGCCAGCAGCCCCGCAAGGCTAGCGGGCGGAAATGAGCAGTTCTTC. It codes for CASSPARLAGGNEQFF.

V gene TRBV5-4 combines with J gene TRBJ2-3; 8 nucleotides agree with TRBD2. V shed 4 bases and J 5 bases; nucleotides not matched to a gene: 6. This CDR3 is built from 14 residues. From germline, CDR1 is SGHNT and CDR2 YYREEE (reference sequence). CDR3 sequence reads: CASSQPGGLDTQYF. The CDR3 DNA follows: TGTGCCAGCAGCCAGCCGGGGGGGTTAGATACGCAGTATTTT.

The rearrangement uses TRBV7-2 and TRBJ2-1, with 13 bases matching TRBD2. Germline CDR1 and CDR2: SGHTA and FQGNSA. Trimming removed 5 bases from V and 9 bases from J; junction bases left unmatched: 7. CDR3 length: 15 amino acids. CDR3 region: CASSQGLAGWGEQFF. CDR3 nucleotides: TGTGCCAGCAGCCAGGGACTAGCGGGATGGGGTGAGCAGTTCTTC.

The J gene is TRBJ2-7, the V gene TRBV5-1; D might be TRBD2 (6 bases). Trimming removed 3 bases from V and 3 bases from J, with 13 bases in between. Germline V gives CDR1 SGHRS, CDR2 YFSETQ. The CDR3 is 14 residues long. The CDR3 DNA is TGCGCCAGCAGCTCCACGGCGGGGAGCTACGAGCAGTACTTC. Encoded protein: CASSSTAGSYEQYF.